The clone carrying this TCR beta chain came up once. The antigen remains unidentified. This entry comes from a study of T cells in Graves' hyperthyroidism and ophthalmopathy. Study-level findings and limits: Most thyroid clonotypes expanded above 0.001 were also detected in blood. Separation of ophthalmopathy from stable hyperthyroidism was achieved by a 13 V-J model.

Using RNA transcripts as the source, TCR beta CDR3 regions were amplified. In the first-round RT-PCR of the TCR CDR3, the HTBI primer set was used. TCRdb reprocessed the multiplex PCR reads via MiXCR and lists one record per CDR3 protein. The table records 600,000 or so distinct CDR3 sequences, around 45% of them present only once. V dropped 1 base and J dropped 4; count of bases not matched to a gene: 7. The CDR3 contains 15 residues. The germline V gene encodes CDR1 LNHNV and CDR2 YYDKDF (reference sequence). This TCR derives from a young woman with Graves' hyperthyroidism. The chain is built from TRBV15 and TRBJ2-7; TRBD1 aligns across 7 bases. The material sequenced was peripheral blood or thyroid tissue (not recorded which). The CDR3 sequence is CATSRATGAGYEQYF. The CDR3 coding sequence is TGTGCCACCAGCAGAGCTACAGGGGCGGGTTACGAGCAGTACTTC. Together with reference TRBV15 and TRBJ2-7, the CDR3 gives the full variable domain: DAMVIQNPRYQVTQFGKPVTLSCSQTLNHNVMYWYQQKSSQAPKLLFHYYDKDFNNEADTPDNFQSRRPNTSFCFLDIRSPGLGDTAMYLCATSRATGAGYEQYFGPGTRLTVT.